This T cell receptor (beta chain) originates from a study of Ad26.COV2.S vaccination and SARS-CoV-2 variants. Study summary: Donor participated within the Ad26.COV2.S arm of the COV1001 trial. Into the muscle, Ad26.COV2.S was dosed once or twice, 56 days apart. Findings of the study overall: Non-spike TCR breadth was similar in vaccine and placebo recipients.

Worth noting for this clone: Its antigen is unidentified.

Treatment of the sample: over 15 received Ad26.COV2.S at low or high dose, single or two shots; 5 received placebo; per-sample allocation not given. Sampling happened 63 days after the first vaccine or placebo injection. Vaccine was an Ad26 vector expressing Wuhan-strain SARS-CoV-2 spike. Using immunoSEQ multiplex PCR, the repertoire was profiled, and TCRdb retains in-frame clones only, with some absent. The sample includes some 480,000 clones, around nine tenths seen only once; the top ten take over 10%. The length of the CDR3 is 15 residues. From germline, CDR1 is SGHDT and CDR2 YYEEEE. V gave up 3 bases and J gave up 6 bases, with 17 bases separating them.

The genes are TRBV5-6 and TRBJ2-3; D uncertain. This TCR derives from a person aged 18-65 years who received the Ad26.COV2.S COVID-19 vaccine or a placebo. The specimen comprised peripheral blood, sampled in a trial of Ad26.COV2.S vaccine versus placebo. The CDR3 DNA sequence: TGTGCCAGCAGCTCACGACTGAATAAGCAGGATACGCAGTATTTT. It translates to CASSSRLNKQDTQYF.